The TCR beta chain under discussion was sequenced for a study of cytomegalovirus exposure and HLA in healthy donors. Findings and limits, study-wide: CMV antigen specificity of a few CMV-associated chains was confirmed in vitro. Presence/absence comparisons presumed near-even sequencing depth among donors.

Note on this clone: Its antigen remains unknown.

The PCR ran on 60 Vbeta and 13 Jbeta primers. Sequenced by immunoSEQ multiplex PCR; TCRdb stores in-frame clones only, minus some. The sample carries about 150,000 clones, 79% recorded once. With V trimmed by 4 bases and J by 2 bases, 2 bases remained unmatched. CDR1 is LGHNT, CDR2 FRNRAP, per germline. The CDR3 contains 14 residues. The source of this sequence is a woman in her forties in good health and CMV-seropositive. The chain employs TRBV12-5 and TRBJ2-7; 10 positions match TRBD1. Sequencing was done on a sample of PBMCs. The CDR3 DNA follows: TGTGCTAGTGGTTCGGGACAGGGGCCCTACGAGCAGTACTTC. Its translation is CASGSGQGPYEQYF.